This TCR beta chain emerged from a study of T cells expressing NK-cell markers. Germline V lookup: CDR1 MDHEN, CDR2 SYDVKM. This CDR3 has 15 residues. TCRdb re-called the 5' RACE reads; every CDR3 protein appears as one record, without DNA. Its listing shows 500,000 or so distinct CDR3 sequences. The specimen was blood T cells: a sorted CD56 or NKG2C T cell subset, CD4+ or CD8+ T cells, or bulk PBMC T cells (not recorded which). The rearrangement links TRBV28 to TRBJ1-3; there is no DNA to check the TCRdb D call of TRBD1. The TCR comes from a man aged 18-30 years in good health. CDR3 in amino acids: CASNPGATSGNTIYF.